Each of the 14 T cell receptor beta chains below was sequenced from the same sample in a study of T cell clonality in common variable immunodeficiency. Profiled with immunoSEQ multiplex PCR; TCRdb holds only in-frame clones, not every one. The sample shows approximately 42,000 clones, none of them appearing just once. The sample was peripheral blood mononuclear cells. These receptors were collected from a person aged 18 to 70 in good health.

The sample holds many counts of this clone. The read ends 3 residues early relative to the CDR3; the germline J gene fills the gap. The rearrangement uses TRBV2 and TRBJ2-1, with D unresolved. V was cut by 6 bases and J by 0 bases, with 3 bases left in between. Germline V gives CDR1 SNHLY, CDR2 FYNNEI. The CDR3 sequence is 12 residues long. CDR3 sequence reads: CASSFSYNEQFF. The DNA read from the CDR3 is TGTGCCAGCAGCTTCTCCTACAATGAG.

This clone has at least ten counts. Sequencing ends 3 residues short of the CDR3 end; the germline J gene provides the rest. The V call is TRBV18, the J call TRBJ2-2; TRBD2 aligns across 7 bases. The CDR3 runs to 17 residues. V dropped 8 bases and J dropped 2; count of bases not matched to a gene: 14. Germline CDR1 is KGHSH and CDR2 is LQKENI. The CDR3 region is CASARGWLADNTGELFF. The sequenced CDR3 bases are TGTGCCAGCGCTCGAGGGTGGCTAGCGGATAACACCGGGGAG.

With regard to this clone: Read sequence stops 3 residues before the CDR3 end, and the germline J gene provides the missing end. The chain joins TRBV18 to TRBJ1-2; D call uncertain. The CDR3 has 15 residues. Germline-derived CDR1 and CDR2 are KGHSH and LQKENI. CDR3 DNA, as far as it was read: TGTGCCAGTCTTGACGGGGTAGCGGCTTACAATGAC. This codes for CASLDGVAAYND. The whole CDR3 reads CASLDGVAAYNDYTF.

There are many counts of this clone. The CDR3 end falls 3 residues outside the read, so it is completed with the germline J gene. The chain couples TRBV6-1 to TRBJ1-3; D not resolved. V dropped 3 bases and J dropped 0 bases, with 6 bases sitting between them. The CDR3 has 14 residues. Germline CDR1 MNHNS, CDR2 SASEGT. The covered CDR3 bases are TGTGCCAGCAGTGACGTCTACTCTGGAAACACC. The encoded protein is CASSDVYSGNT. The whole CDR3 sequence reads CASSDVYSGNTIYF.

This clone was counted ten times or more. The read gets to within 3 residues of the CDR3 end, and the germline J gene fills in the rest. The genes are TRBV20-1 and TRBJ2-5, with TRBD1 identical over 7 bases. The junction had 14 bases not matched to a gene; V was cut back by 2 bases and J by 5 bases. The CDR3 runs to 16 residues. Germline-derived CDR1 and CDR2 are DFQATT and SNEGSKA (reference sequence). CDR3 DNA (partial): TGCAGTGCTAGACTGACCGGGACAGCGTCTCAGGAGACC. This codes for CSARLTGTASQET. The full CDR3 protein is CSARLTGTASQETQYF.

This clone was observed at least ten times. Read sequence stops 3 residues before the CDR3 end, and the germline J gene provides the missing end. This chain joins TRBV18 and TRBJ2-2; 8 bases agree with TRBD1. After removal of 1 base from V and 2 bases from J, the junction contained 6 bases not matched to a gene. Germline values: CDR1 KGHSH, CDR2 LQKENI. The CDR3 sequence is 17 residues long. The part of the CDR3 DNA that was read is TGTGCCAGCTCACCACTAAGACAGGGGCAAAACACCGGGGAG. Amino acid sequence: CASSPLRQGQNTGE. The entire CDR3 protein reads CASSPLRQGQNTGELFF.

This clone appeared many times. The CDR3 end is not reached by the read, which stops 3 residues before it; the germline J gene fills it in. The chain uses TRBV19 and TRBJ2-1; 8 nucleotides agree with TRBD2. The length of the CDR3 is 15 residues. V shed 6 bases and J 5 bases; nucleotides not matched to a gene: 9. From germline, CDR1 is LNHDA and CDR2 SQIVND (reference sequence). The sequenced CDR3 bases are TGTGCCAGTAGCCGCCGGGGGCGGGGGGACAATGAG. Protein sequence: CASSRRGRGDNE. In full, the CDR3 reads CASSRRGRGDNEQFF. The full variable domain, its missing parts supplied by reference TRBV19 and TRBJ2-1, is DGGITQSPKYLFRKEGQNVTLSCEQNLNHDAMYWYRQDPGQGLRLIYYSQIVNDFQKGDIAEGYSVSREKKESFPLTVTSAQKNPTAFYLCASSRRGRGDNEQFFGPGTRLTVL.

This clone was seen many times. The DNA read from the CDR3 is TGCAGCGTTGAACAGGGGACCGATGAG. It yields the protein CSVEQGTDE. The entire CDR3 reads CSVEQGTDEQFF. V is TRBV29-1 and J is TRBJ2-1, with D possibly being TRBD1 (6 bases). The observed sequence ends 3 residues before the CDR3 terminus, with the missing tail filled in from the germline J gene. This CDR3 is 12 amino acids long. The V end was cut by 2 bases, the J end by 8 bases, with 10 bases between. Germline CDR1 reads SQVTM; CDR2 reads ANQGSEA.

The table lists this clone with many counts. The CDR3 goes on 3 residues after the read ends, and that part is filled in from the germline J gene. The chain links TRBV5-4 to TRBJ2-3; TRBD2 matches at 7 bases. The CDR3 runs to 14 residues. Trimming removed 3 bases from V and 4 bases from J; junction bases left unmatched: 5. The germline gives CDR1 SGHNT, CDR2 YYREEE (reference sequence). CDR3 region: CASSSRTSPDTQYF. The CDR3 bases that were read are TGTGCCAGCAGCTCTCGGACTAGTCCAGATACG.

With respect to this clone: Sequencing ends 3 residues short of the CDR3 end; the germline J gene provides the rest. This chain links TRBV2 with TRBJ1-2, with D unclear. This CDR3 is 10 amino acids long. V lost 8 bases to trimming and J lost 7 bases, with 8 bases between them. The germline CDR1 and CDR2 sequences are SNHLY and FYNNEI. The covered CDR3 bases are TGTGCCAGCTCGGGGAGTGGC. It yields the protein CASSGSG. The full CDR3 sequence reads CASSGSGYTF. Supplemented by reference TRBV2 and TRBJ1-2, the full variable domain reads EPEVTQTPSHQVTQMGQEVILRCVPISNHLYFYWYRQILGQKVEFLVSFYNNEISEKSEIFDDQFSVERPDGSNFTLKIRSTKLEDSAMYFCASSGSGYTFGSGTRLTVV.

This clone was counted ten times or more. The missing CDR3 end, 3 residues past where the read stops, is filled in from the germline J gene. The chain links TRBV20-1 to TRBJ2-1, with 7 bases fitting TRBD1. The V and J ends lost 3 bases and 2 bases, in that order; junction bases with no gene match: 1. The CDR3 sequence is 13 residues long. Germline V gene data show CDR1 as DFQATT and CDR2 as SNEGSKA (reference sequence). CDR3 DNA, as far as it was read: TGCAGTGCTAGGACAGGGACCTACAATGAG. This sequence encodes CSARTGTYNE. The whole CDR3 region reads CSARTGTYNEQFF.

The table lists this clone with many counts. CDR3 bases read: TGCGCCAGCAGCTCACGGGGGACTAGCGGGAGAACAGATACG. Translating gives CASSSRGTSGRTDT. The full CDR3 protein is CASSSRGTSGRTDTYTF. The chain joins TRBV5-1 to TRBJ1-2; D might be TRBD1 (5 bases). The read halts 3 residues ahead of the CDR3 end, with the missing end drawn from the germline J gene. Germline CDR1 SGHRS, CDR2 YFSETQ. The CDR3 is made up of 17 amino acids. The whole variable domain, remainder taken from reference TRBV5-1 and TRBJ1-2, is KAGVTQTPRYLIKTRGQQVTLSCSPISGHRSVSWYQQTPGQGLQFLFEYFSETQRNKGNFPGRFSGRQFSNSRSEMNVSTLELGDSALYLCASSSRGTSGRTDTYTFGSGTRLTVV.

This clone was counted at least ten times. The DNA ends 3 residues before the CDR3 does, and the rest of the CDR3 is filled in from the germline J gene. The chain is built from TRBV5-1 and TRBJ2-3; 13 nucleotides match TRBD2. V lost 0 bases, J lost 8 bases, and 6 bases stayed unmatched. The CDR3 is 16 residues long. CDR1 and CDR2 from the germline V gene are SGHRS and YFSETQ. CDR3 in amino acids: CASSLDTGTSGTTQYF. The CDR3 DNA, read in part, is TGCGCCAGCAGCTTGGACACCGGGACTAGCGGGACTACG.

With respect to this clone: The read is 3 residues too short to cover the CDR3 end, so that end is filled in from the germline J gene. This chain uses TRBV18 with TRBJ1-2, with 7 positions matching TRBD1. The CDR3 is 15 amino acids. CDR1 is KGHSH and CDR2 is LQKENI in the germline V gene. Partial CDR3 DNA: TGTGCCAGCCATCTAGCGGGAGGAGGGACAGATACC. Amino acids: CASHLAGGGTDT. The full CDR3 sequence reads CASHLAGGGTDTYTF. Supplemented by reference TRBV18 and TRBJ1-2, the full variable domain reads NAGVMQNPRHLVRRRGQEARLRCSPMKGHSHVYWYRQLPEEGLKFMVYLQKENIIDESGMPKERFSAEFPKEGPSILRIQQVVRGDSAAYFCASHLAGGGTDTYTFGSGTRLTVV.